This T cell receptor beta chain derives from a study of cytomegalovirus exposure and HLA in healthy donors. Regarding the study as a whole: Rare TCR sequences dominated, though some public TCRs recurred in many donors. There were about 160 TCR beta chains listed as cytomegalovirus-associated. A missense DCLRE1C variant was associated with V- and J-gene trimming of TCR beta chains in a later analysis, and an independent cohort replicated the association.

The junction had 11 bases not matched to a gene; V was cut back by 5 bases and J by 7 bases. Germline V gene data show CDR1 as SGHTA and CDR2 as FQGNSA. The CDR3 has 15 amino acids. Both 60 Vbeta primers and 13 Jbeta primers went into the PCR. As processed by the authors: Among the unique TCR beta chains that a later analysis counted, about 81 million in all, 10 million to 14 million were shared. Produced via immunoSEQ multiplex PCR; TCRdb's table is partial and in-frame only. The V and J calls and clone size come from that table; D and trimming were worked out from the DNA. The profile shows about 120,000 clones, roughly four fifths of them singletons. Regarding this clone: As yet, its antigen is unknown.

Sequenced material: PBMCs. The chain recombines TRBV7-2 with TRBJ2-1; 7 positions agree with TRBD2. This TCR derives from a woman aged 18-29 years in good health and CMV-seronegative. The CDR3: CASSGAGGGRNEQFF. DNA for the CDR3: TGTGCCAGCAGCGGAGCGGGCGGGGGAAGGAATGAGCAGTTCTTC. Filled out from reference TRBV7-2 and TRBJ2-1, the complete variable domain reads GAGVSQSPSNKVTEKGKDVELRCDPISGHTALYWYRQSLGQGLEFLIYFQGNSAPDKSGLPSDRFSAERTGGSVSTLTIQRTQQEDSAVYLCASSGAGGGRNEQFFGPGTRLTVL.